This entry describes one TCR beta chain. The assay was immunoSEQ multiplex PCR, and TCRdb's table has in-frame clones only and misses some. The sample records approximately 500,000 clones, about 95% being singletons. This specimen comes from a study of shared clonotypes between healthy human individuals. This sequence originates from a woman in her thirties in good health. The sample was naive CD4+ T cells sorted from blood. Subset given: CD45RA+ positively selected.

DNA for the CDR3: TGTGCCAGCAGTCCAGCTTGGAATGAGCAGTTCTTC. Protein sequence: CASSPAWNEQFF. The rearrangement links TRBV25-1 to TRBJ2-1; D remains ambiguous. This CDR3 comprises 12 residues. Trimming left V 5 bases short and J 7 bases short, with 9 bases between. From germline, CDR1 is MGHDK and CDR2 SYGVNS.